The rows below give T cell receptor beta chains drawn from one sample of a study of blood T cell repertoires in COVID-19. This table comes from immunoSEQ multiplex PCR, and its TCRdb copy is limited to in-frame clones, with some not included. The sample consists of fewer than 200,000 clones, 82% of them appearing once. The sample taken for sequencing was peripheral blood. These receptors came from a woman in her sixties or seventies with acute or convalescent COVID-19. CDR3s include the opening cysteine and the closing phenylalanine or tryptophan. The order of the fields is clone size, V gene, D gene, J gene, CDR3 DNA, CDR3 protein. D genes are given only for firm matches. Clone size, where shown, is once, few, many, or a class for clones that have expanded.

>NA|TRBV6-5|TRBD1|TRBJ2-2
TGTGCCAGCAGGCCCCCGGGACAGGGGTCCGGGGAGCTGTTTTTT
CASRPPGQGSGELFF
>NA|TRBV30|TRBD1|TRBJ1-4
TGTGCCTGGAGTGTACGCGGGACAGGGTCCGAAAAACTGTTTTTT
CAWSVRGTGSEKLFF
>NA|TRBV6-6|TRBD1|TRBJ2-3
TGTGCCAGCAGTTACGGGGACAGCCGCACAGATACGCAGTATTTT
CASSYGDSRTDTQYF
>NA|TRBV28|TRBD2|TRBJ2-7
TGTGCCAGCAGTTTGGGACTAGCGGGGGGCAGGTACGAGCAGTACTTC
CASSLGLAGGRYEQYF
>few|TRBV28|NA|TRBJ1-5
TGTGCCATCCCGGGACTTTGGTCTAATCAGCCCCAGCATTTT
CAIPGLWSNQPQHF
>NA|TRBV6-1|NA|TRBJ1-2
TGTGCCAGCAGTGAAGCCTATAGGGGAGGATATGGCTACACCTTC
CASSEAYRGGYGYTF
>NA|TRBV4-1|TRBD1|TRBJ1-2
TGCGCCAGCAGCCAAGAGGACAGGCCCACTCTCGGCTACACCTTC
CASSQEDRPTLGYTF
>NA|TRBV30|TRBD1|TRBJ2-5
TGTGCCTGGCAGACAGGGGGCGCCGAGACCCAGTACTTC
CAWQTGGAETQYF
>NA|TRBV7-2|TRBD2|TRBJ2-7
TGTGCCAGCAGCTTAATAGCGGGGAGCTCCTACGAGCAGTACTTC
CASSLIAGSSYEQYF
>NA|TRBV9|TRBD2|TRBJ2-3
TGTGCCAGCAGCGTAGGCCCCGGGGGGAGAGATACGCAGTATTTT
CASSVGPGGRDTQYF
>NA|TRBV19|NA|TRBJ1-1
TGTGCCAGTAGTATAGGTGGTTCTTTCGGTGTTGAAGCTTTCTTT
CASSIGGSFGVEAFF
>NA|TRBV11-2|NA|TRBJ2-7
TGTGCCAGCAGCTTCCCTACGGGGACACCCCAGTGGGAGCAGTACTTC
CASSFPTGTPQWEQYF
>NA|TRBV29-1|TRBD1|TRBJ1-1
TGCAGCGCCGGGACAGGGTCAATCGGGTACACTGAAGCTTTCTTT
CSAGTGSIGYTEAFF
>NA|TRBV21-1|NA|TRBJ2-4
TGTGCCAGCAACGTTTCCAAAGTCTGTCGACTCCCCCAAAACATTCAGTACTTC
CASNVSKVCRLPQNIQYF
>NA|TRBV28|NA|TRBJ1-1
TGTGCCAGCAGTCCTACACAGGTGGGGACTGAAGCTTTCTTT
CASSPTQVGTEAFF
>NA|TRBV4-2|NA|TRBJ2-2
TGTGCCAGCAGCCAAGATGGGAGGGGGTCGAACACCGGGGAGCTGTTTTTT
CASSQDGRGSNTGELFF
>NA|TRBV9|TRBD2|TRBJ2-2
TGTGCCAGCAGCGTAGAACTAGCGCAAACCAACACCGGGGAGCTGTTTTTT
CASSVELAQTNTGELFF
>NA|TRBV12-5|NA|TRBJ2-1
TGTGCTAGTGGTTTGGGGGGCTCAGGGGATACAAATGAGCAGTTCTTC
CASGLGGSGDTNEQFF
>NA|TRBV28|NA|TRBJ2-1
TGTGCCAGCAGTGAGGGATCCTCGGACAATGAGCAGTTCTTC
CASSEGSSDNEQFF
>NA|TRBV3-1/TRBV3-2|NA|TRBJ1-1
TGTGCCAGCAGCCAAGATAGGGTTGGACAAGACGAAGCTTTCTTT
CASSQDRVGQDEAFF
>NA|TRBV27|TRBD2|TRBJ2-1
TGTGCCAGCAGTCCCATGACTAGCGGGGCCTACAATGAGCAGTTCTTC
CASSPMTSGAYNEQFF
>NA|TRBV3-1/TRBV3-2|TRBD2|TRBJ2-1
TGTGCCAGCAGCCAGCCAATCGGGGGGATAATCGGCAATGAGCAGTTCTTC
CASSQPIGGIIGNEQFF
>NA|TRBV10-3|NA|TRBJ1-2
TGTGCCATCAGTGAGGAGGACTCCGACGCCCACTATGGCTACACCTTC
CAISEEDSDAHYGYTF
>few|TRBV19|NA|TRBJ2-7
TGTGCCAGTGCGACCGGGACGGACTATTACGAGCAGTACTTC
CASATGTDYYEQYF
>NA|TRBV5-5|TRBD1|TRBJ1-2
TGTGCCAGCAGCTCAACAGGGGTCACTAACTATGGCTACACCTTC
CASSSTGVTNYGYTF
>NA|TRBV2|NA|TRBJ2-1
TGTGCCAGCAGCTGGGAGGGGGGGCCGAGTGAGCAGTTCTTC
CASSWEGGPSEQFF
>NA|TRBV19|NA|TRBJ1-2
TGTGCCAGTAGTATACGAGATGCAGTTATCTCGGGCTATGGCTACACCTTC
CASSIRDAVISGYGYTF
>once|TRBV5-1|TRBD2|TRBJ2-5
TGCGCCAGCAGCCCCGAACGGGGGGGGCAAGAGACCCAGTACTTC
CASSPERGGQETQYF
>once|TRBV24-1|TRBD1|TRBJ2-3
TGTGCCACCAGTGATCCCGGGACAGGGCGTACAGATACGCAGTATTTT
CATSDPGTGRTDTQYF
>NA|TRBV6-1|NA|TRBJ1-5
TGTGCCAGCAGTGAAGCAAGTGCGGTCAATCAGCCCCAGCATTTT
CASSEASAVNQPQHF
>NA|TRBV7-8|NA|TRBJ2-3
TGTGCCAGCAGCCTTACTACCACAGATACGCAGTATTTT
CASSLTTTDTQYF
>NA|TRBV7-3|TRBD1|TRBJ1-1
TGTGCCAGCAGCCAGGACAGGGGCACTGAAGCTTTCTTT
CASSQDRGTEAFF
>NA|TRBV24-1|TRBD1|TRBJ1-1
TGTGCCACCAGTGATTCGACAGGGTTGAACACTGAAGCTTTCTTT
CATSDSTGLNTEAFF
>NA|TRBV5-4|NA|TRBJ1-5
TGTGCCAGCAGCACCGATCAGGGGCGGGAGCATTTT
CASSTDQGREHF
>NA|TRBV7-9|NA|TRBJ1-1
TGTGCCAGCAGCTTAAAACTTGTGGACACTGAAGCTTTCTTT
CASSLKLVDTEAFF
>NA|TRBV9|TRBD1|TRBJ1-1
TGTGCCAGCAGCGCCGGACAGGGGATGGCTTTCTTT
CASSAGQGMAFF
>NA|TRBV7-2|TRBD2|TRBJ2-1
TGTGCCAGCAGCTTTCCTAGCGGGAGAAATGAGCAGTTCTTC
CASSFPSGRNEQFF
>NA|TRBV21-1|NA|TRBJ1-5
TGTGCCAGCAGCATCTTAGTATGTAGCAATCAGCCCCAGCATTTT
CASSILVCSNQPQHF
>NA|TRBV4-3|NA|TRBJ1-3
TGCGCCAGCAGCCAAGAGGCCTGGGGCAGCTCTGGAAACACCATATATTTT
CASSQEAWGSSGNTIYF
>NA|TRBV18|TRBD1|TRBJ2-7
TGTGCCAGCTCACCCTCTTGGGACAGGGACTACGAGCAGTACTTC
CASSPSWDRDYEQYF
>once|TRBV7-2|TRBD1|TRBJ1-3
TGTGCCAGCAGCTTAGAGACAGGGAGAGGAAACACCATATATTTT
CASSLETGRGNTIYF
>NA|TRBV15|TRBD1|TRBJ1-4
TGTGCCACCAGCAGAGCCGGGACAGGGGGAGAAAAACTGTTTTTT
CATSRAGTGGEKLFF
>NA|TRBV4-1|NA|TRBJ1-6
TGCGCCAGCAGCCAAGGCGGCATGGGTACTTCACCCCTCCACTTT
CASSQGGMGTSPLHF
>NA|TRBV7-8|NA|TRBJ2-3
TGTGCCAGCAGCTTAGTCGGGAACTTCCACACAGATACGCAGTATTTT
CASSLVGNFHTDTQYF
>once|TRBV9|TRBD1|TRBJ2-3
TGTGCCAGCAGCCCAGAGGGACAGGGTATAGATACGCAGTATTTT
CASSPEGQGIDTQYF
>NA|TRBV4-3|NA|TRBJ1-5
TGCGCCAGCAGCCAAGATTTACTACAGCCCCAGCATTTT
CASSQDLLQPQHF
>NA|TRBV5-1|TRBD1|TRBJ1-2
TGCGCCAGCAGCACCGACAGGGGGCGCAATGGCTACACCTTC
CASSTDRGRNGYTF
>NA|TRBV4-1|TRBD1|TRBJ2-1
TGCGCCAGCAGCCACCCCCCGGGACAGGGGGCGGCCATAATTGAGCAGTTCTTC
CASSHPPGQGAAIIEQFF
>NA|TRBV5-1|NA|TRBJ2-5
TGCGCCAGCAGCTTGGGGCCTAGCGGAGGGGGAGAGACCCAGTACTTC
CASSLGPSGGGETQYF
>NA|TRBV2|NA|TRBJ2-2
TGTGCCAGCCTTCTAGAGGACACCGGGGAGCTGTTTTTT
CASLLEDTGELFF
>few|TRBV30|TRBD1|TRBJ1-1
TGTGCCACCCGACAGGGGATGAACACTGAAGCTTTCTTT
CATRQGMNTEAFF
>NA|TRBV4-3|NA|TRBJ1-2
TGCGCCAGCAGCCTTGACGTCGGGGTAGGCTACACCTTC
CASSLDVGVGYTF
>NA|TRBV24-1|TRBD2|TRBJ2-3
TGTGCCACCAGCGCGGGGGGTCTAGATACGCAGTATTTT
CATSAGGLDTQYF
>NA|TRBV27|NA|TRBJ1-1
TGTGCCAGCAGTTTGAAGGGGCGGGGGACTGAAGCTTTCTTT
CASSLKGRGTEAFF
>NA|TRBV12-3/TRBV12-4|NA|TRBJ2-7
TGTGCCAGCGGGTCAGGGTCGCCCTACGAGCAGTACTTC
CASGSGSPYEQYF
>NA|TRBV7-2|TRBD1|TRBJ2-2
TGTGCCAGCAGCCCAACAGGGGGCCCCACCGGGGAGCTGTTTTTT
CASSPTGGPTGELFF
>NA|TRBV19|NA|TRBJ2-1
TGTGCCAGTAGTGTTACAGGGAGCTCCTACAATGAGCAGTTCTTC
CASSVTGSSYNEQFF
>NA|TRBV5-4|NA|TRBJ1-6
TGTGCCAGCAGCTTGTTTCAGGGAAATAATTCACCCCTCCACTTT
CASSLFQGNNSPLHF
>NA|TRBV2|TRBD1|TRBJ1-1
TGTGCCAGCAGTGGGACAGGGACGAACACTGAAGCTTTCTTT
CASSGTGTNTEAFF
>few|TRBV5-4|TRBD2|TRBJ2-3
TGTGCCAGCAGCCTCGGGAGGGCGGGAGGAACTAGCACAGATACGCAGTATTTT
CASSLGRAGGTSTDTQYF